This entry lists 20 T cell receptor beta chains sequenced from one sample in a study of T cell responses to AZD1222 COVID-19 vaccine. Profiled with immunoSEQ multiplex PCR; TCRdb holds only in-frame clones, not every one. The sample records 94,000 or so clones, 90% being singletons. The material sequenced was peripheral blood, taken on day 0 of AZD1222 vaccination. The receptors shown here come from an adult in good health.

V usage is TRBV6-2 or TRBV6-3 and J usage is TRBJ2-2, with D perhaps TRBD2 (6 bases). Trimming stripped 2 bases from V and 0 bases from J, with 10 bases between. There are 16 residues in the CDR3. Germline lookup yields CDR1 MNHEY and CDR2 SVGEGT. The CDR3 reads CASSYMGGANTGELFF. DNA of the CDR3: TGTGCCAGCAGTTACATGGGGGGAGCGAACACCGGGGAGCTGTTTTTT.

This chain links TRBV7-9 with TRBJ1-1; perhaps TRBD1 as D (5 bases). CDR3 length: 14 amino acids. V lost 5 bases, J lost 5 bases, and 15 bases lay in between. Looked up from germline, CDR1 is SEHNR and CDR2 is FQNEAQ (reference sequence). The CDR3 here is CASSLTWGSTEAFF. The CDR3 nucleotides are TGTGCCAGCAGCCTCACGTGGGGGTCTACTGAAGCTTTCTTT.

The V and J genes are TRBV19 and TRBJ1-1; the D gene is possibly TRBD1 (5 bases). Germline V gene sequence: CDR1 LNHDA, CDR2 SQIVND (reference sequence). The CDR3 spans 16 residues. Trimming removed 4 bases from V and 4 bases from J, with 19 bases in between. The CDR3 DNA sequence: TGTGCCAGTAGTACCCCCCGAGGGGTATTGGGCACTGAAGCTTTCTTT. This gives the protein CASSTPRGVLGTEAFF.

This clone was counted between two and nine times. The CDR3, as DNA: TGTGCCAGCAGCTTCTACGGGCAGGGGGGAACAAGAAACACCATATATTTT. Translated, it gives CASSFYGQGGTRNTIYF. The V gene is TRBV7-2, the J gene TRBJ1-3, with 7 positions matching TRBD1. Germline V lookup: CDR1 SGHTA, CDR2 FQGNSA. Trimming at V came to 3 bases and at J to 5 bases, leaving 13 bases not matched to a gene. The CDR3 totals 17 residues.

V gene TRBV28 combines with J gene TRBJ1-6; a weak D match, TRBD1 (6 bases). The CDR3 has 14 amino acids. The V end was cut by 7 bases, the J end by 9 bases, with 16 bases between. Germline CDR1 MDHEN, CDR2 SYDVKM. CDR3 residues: CASILGGTASPLHF. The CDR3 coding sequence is TGTGCCAGCATCTTAGGGGGAACAGCTTCACCCCTCCACTTT.

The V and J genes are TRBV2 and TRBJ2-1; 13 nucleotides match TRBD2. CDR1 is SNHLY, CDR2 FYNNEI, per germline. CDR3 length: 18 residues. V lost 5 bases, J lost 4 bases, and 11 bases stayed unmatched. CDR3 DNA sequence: TGTGCCAGCAGTCCTTATAGACTAGCGGGAGGTTCGTACAATGAGCAGTTCTTC. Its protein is CASSPYRLAGGSYNEQFF.

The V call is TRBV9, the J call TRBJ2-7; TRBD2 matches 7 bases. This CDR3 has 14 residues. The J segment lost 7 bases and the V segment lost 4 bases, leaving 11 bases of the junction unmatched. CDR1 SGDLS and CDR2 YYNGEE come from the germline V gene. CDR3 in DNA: TGTGCCAGCAGCCCAGGGAGGGTGCTTGCGGAGCAGTACTTC. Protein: CASSPGRVLAEQYF.

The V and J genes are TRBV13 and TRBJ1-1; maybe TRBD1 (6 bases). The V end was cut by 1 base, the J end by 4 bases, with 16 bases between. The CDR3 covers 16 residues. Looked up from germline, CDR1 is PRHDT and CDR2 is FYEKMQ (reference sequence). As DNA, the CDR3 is TGTGCCAGCAGCTTAGAGGCAGGGGCCCCGGGCACTGAAGCTTTCTTT. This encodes CASSLEAGAPGTEAFF.

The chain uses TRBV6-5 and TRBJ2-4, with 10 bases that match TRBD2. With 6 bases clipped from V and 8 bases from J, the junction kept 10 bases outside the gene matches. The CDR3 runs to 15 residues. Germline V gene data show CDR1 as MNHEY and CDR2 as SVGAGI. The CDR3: CASSRGAGGRDIQYF. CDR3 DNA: TGTGCCAGCAGCCGGGGAGCGGGAGGGAGGGACATTCAGTACTTC.

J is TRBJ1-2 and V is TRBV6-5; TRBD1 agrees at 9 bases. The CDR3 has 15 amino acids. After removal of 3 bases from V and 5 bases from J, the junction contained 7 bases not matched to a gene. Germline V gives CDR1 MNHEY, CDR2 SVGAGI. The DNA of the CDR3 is TGTGCCAGCAGTTATCGGGACAGGGTGGGATATGGCTACACCTTC. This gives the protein CASSYRDRVGYGYTF.

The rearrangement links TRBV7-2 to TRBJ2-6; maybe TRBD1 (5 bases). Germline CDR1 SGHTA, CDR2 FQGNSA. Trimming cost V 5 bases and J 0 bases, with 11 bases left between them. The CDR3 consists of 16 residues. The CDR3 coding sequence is TGTGCCAGCAGCCCCTACAGGAGCTCTGGGGCCAACGTCCTGACTTTC. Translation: CASSPYRSSGANVLTF.

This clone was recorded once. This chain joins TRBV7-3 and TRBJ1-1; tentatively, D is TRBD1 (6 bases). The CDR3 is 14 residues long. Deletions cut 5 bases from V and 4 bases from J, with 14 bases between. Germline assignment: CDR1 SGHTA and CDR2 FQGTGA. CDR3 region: CASSQGLGGTEAFF. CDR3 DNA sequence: TGTGCCAGCAGCCAGGGGTTAGGGGGCACTGAAGCTTTCTTT. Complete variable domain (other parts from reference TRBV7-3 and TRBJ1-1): GAGVSQTPSNKVTEKGKYVELRCDPISGHTALYWYRQSLGQGPEFLIYFQGTGAADDSGLPNDRFFAVRPEGSVSTLKIQRTERGDSAVYLCASSQGLGGTEAFFGQGTRLTVV.

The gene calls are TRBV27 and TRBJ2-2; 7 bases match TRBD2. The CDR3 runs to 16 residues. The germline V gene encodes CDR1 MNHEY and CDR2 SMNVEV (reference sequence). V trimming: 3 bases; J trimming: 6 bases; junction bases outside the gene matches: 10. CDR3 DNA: TGTGCCAGCAGTTTTGGCGGGAGTGGAAGTCCCGGGGAGCTGTTTTTT. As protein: CASSFGGSGSPGELFF.

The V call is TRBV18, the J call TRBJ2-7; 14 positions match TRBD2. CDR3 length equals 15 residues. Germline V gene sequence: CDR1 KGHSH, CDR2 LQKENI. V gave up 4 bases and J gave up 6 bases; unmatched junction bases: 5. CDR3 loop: CASSLAGLAGVEQYF. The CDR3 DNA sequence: TGTGCCAGCTCACTCGCGGGACTAGCGGGAGTCGAGCAGTACTTC.

The CDR3 sequence: CAIRNSYEQYF. In DNA form, the CDR3 reads TGTGCCATCAGGAACAGCTACGAGCAGTACTTC. The chain joins TRBV10-3 to TRBJ2-7; D is ambiguous. The CDR3 length is 11 residues. The germline V and J ends were trimmed by 6 bases and 3 bases, with 6 bases remaining between them. The V gene's germline CDR1 is ENHRY and CDR2 SYGVKD.

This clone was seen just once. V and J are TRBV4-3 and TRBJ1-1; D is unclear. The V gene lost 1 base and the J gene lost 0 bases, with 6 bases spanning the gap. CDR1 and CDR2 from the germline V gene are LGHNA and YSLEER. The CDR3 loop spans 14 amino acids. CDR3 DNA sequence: TGCGCCAGCAGCCAAGTCGGGGTGAACACTGAAGCTTTCTTT. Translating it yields CASSQVGVNTEAFF.

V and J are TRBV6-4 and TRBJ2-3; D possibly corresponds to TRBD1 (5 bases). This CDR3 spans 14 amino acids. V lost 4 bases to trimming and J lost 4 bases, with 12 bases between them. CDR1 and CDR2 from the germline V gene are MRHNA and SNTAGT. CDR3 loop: CASSGIPGSDTQYF. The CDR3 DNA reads TGTGCCAGCAGTGGAATTCCAGGGTCAGATACGCAGTATTTT.

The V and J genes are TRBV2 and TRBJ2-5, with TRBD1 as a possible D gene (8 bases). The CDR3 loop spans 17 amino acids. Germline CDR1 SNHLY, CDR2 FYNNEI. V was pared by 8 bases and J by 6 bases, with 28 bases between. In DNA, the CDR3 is TGTGCCAGCGTGGGAGCGGGGTGGCGACAGGGGAGGAAGACCCAGTACTTC. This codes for CASVGAGWRQGRKTQYF. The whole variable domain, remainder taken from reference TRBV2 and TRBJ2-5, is EPEVTQTPSHQVTQMGQEVILRCVPISNHLYFYWYRQILGQKVEFLVSFYNNEISEKSEIFDDQFSVERPDGSNFTLKIRSTKLEDSAMYFCASVGAGWRQGRKTQYFGPGTRLLVL.

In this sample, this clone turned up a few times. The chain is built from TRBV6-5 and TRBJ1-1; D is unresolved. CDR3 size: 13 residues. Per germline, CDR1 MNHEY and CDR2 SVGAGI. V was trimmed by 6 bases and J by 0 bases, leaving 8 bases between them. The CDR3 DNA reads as TGTGCCAGCAGGGCCCTATTGAACACTGAAGCTTTCTTT. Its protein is CASRALLNTEAFF.

The CDR3: CASSSGTGDEKLFF. Here the CDR3 DNA reads TGTGCCAGCAGCTCCGGGACAGGGGACGAAAAACTGTTTTTT. The V and J genes are TRBV7-9 and TRBJ1-4; 10 bases are a match to TRBD1. The length of the CDR3 is 14 residues. With V trimmed by 4 bases and J by 8 bases, 4 bases remained unmatched. In germline, CDR1 is SEHNR, CDR2 FQNEAQ (reference sequence).